A single sample gave rise to the 25 T cell receptor beta chains below, sequenced in a study of shared clonotypes between healthy human individuals. CD8 cells regarded as naive lacked CD45RO, were positively chosen for CCR7, and omitted terminally differentiated effector memory CD45RA+ cells. Sequencing was performed with immunoSEQ multiplex PCR; in TCRdb, only in-frame clones are kept and a portion is missing. The sample consists of under 700,000 clones, approximately 96% of them appearing once. The specimen sequenced was naive CD8+ T cells sorted from blood. The source of these receptors is a woman aged 25 to 39 in good health.

The J gene is TRBJ1-5, the V gene TRBV5-3; D possibly corresponds to TRBD1 (6 bases). TRBV5-3 is assigned to the ORF class and has an uncertain function. Trimming removed 6 bases from V and 0 bases from J, with 10 bases in between. The CDR3 runs 14 residues. The DNA of the CDR3 is TGTGCCAGAAAGGACAGAATTAGCAATCAGCCCCAGCATTTT. Translation: CARKDRISNQPQHF.

This sequence joins TRBV28 and TRBJ2-1; 7 nucleotides agree with TRBD2. The CDR3 loop spans 15 amino acids. Germline CDR1 reads MDHEN; CDR2 reads SYDVKM. The ends lost 6 bases at V and 3 bases at J; junction bases unmatched: 8. CDR3 coding DNA: TGTGCCAGCAGCTCTAGCGGATTTTTCTACAATGAGCAGTTCTTC. Translation: CASSSSGFFYNEQFF.

Worth noting for this clone: The sample carries other DNA sequences with the same CDR3. The rearrangement links TRBV28 to TRBJ2-7, with a possible D match to TRBD1 (6 bases). Germline V CDR1 and CDR2: MDHEN, SYDVKM. The V gene lost 1 base and the J gene lost 2 bases, with 6 bases spanning the gap. The CDR3 is made up of 13 amino acids. The CDR3 here is CASSLSGAYEQYF. The CDR3 nucleotides are TGTGCCAGCAGTTTATCAGGGGCCTACGAGCAGTACTTC.

This sequence joins TRBV5-1 and TRBJ2-7; the D is unclear. This CDR3 is 12 amino acids long. Trimming pared 1 base from V and 3 bases from J, leaving 5 bases between. Germline-derived CDR1 and CDR2 are SGHRS and YFSETQ. The CDR3 nucleotides read TGCGCCAGCAGCTTGCTTATCTACGAGCAGTACTTC. This codes for CASSLLIYEQYF.

This CDR3 reads CASSPNSDTKGTQYF. For the CDR3, the DNA is TGCGCCAGCAGCCCCAACTCTGACACCAAGGGGACCCAGTACTTC. The gene calls are TRBV4-1 and TRBJ2-5; no reliable D call. The CDR3 has 15 amino acids. Germline values: CDR1 MGHRA, CDR2 YSYEKL. V gave up 4 bases and J gave up 7 bases, with 19 bases separating them.

J is TRBJ1-4 and V is TRBV10-2; the D gene is possibly TRBD1 (6 bases). CDR1 is WSHSY and CDR2 is SAAADI in the germline V gene. Trimming removed 4 bases at V and 14 bases at J, with 14 bases between. The CDR3 totals 12 residues. This CDR3 is CASSAQGIDLFF. CDR3 nucleotide sequence: TGCGCCAGCAGTGCCCAGGGGATCGATCTGTTTTTT.

Comments on this clone: Other DNA variants within this sample encode the same CDR3. The chain joins TRBV27 to TRBJ2-7; D is tentatively TRBD1 or TRBD2 (5 bases each). Trimming removed 3 bases at V and 0 bases at J, with 9 bases between. Germline CDR1 MNHEY, CDR2 SMNVEV (reference sequence). CDR3 length: 14 amino acids. The CDR3 here is CASSFEGPSYEQYF. Written as DNA, the CDR3 is TGTGCCAGCAGTTTTGAGGGGCCCTCCTACGAGCAGTACTTC.

The chain has TRBV28 and TRBJ2-7; 11 nucleotides agree with TRBD2. Germline V gene data show CDR1 as MDHEN and CDR2 as SYDVKM. V lost 8 bases and J lost 3; bases outside the gene matches: 3. The CDR3 spans 13 residues. The DNA of the CDR3 is TGTGCCAGCCGACTAGCGGGATACTACGAGCAGTACTTC. Translation gives CASRLAGYYEQYF.

The chain is built from TRBV30 and TRBJ2-1; D not resolved. The ends were cut back, 0 bases at V and 8 bases at J, with 8 bases in the middle. The CDR3 length is 12 residues. The germline CDR1 and CDR2 sequences are GTSNPN and SVGIG (reference sequence). The CDR3: CAWSVTRHEQFF. CDR3 bases: TGTGCCTGGAGTGTGACAAGGCATGAGCAGTTCTTC. The entire variable domain, with the rest obtained from reference TRBV30 and TRBJ2-1, is as follows: SQTIHQWPATLVQPVGSPLSLECTVEGTSNPNLYWYRQAAGRGLQLLFYSVGIGQISSEVPQNLSASRPQDRQFILSSKKLLLSDSGFYLCAWSVTRHEQFFGPGTRLTVL.

The rearrangement uses TRBV28 and TRBJ1-1, with 9 nucleotides matching TRBD1. V lost 7 bases, J lost 1 base, and 4 bases stayed unmatched. The CDR3 contains 14 residues. Germline CDR1 and CDR2: MDHEN and SYDVKM. The CDR3 loop reads CASTQDRGNTEAFF. For the CDR3, the DNA is TGTGCCAGCACCCAGGACAGGGGGAACACTGAAGCTTTCTTT.

The CDR3 coding sequence is TGCAGCGTTGATCCGGGGGAAGGGTTGGAGGAGCAGTTCTTC. This sequence encodes CSVDPGEGLEEQFF. The chain has TRBV29-1 and TRBJ2-1, with a possible D match to TRBD2 (6 bases). V shed 3 bases and J shed 10 bases, with 19 bases lying between them. CDR3 length equals 14 residues. Germline loops: CDR1 SQVTM, CDR2 ANQGSEA.

The chain has TRBV2 and TRBJ2-7; 8 bases align to TRBD2. V lost 4 bases, J lost 5 bases, and 4 bases stayed unmatched. The germline gives CDR1 SNHLY, CDR2 FYNNEI. CDR3 size: 13 residues. In DNA form, the CDR3 reads TGTGCCAGCAGTGCCGGGACTAGTAACGAGCAGTACTTC. Translated, it gives CASSAGTSNEQYF.

The chain links TRBV4-1 to TRBJ2-7, with D tentatively TRBD2 (6 bases). CDR1 is MGHRA, CDR2 YSYEKL, per germline. V lost 0 bases and J 4 bases, leaving 16 bases between the germline ends. CDR3 length equals 16 residues. The CDR3 DNA sequence: TGCGCCAGCAGCCAAGATCCCGGAGAGGCGGGATACGAGCAGTACTTC. This sequence encodes CASSQDPGEAGYEQYF.

The rearrangement uses TRBV29-1 and TRBJ2-1; D is ambiguous. With 3 bases removed from V and 5 bases from J, the gap between germline ends came to 11 bases. This CDR3 contains 13 residues. Germline values: CDR1 SQVTM, CDR2 ANQGSEA. The CDR3 region has the DNA TGCAGCGTTGATCCTGGGAATAACAATGAGCAGTTCTTC. Its protein product is CSVDPGNNNEQFF.

The V gene is TRBV6-1, the J gene TRBJ1-5; TRBD1 agrees at 7 bases. Germline CDR1 reads MNHNS; CDR2 reads SASEGT. Trimming took 0 bases from V and 3 from J; bases not matched to a gene: 8. The length of the CDR3 is 17 residues. The chain's CDR3 is CASSEASTGYANQPQHF. The CDR3 bases are TGTGCCAGCAGTGAAGCGTCGACAGGGTACGCCAATCAGCCCCAGCATTTT.

The rearrangement uses TRBV28 and TRBJ2-6, with 8 bases identical to TRBD2. The germline V gene has CDR1 MDHEN and CDR2 SYDVKM. V was clipped by 3 bases and J by 2 bases; unmatched bases: 6. CDR3 length: 17 amino acids. The DNA of the CDR3 is TGTGCCAGCAGTTTCCGCGGGAGGTTTACTGGGGCCAACGTCCTGACTTTC. Translating gives CASSFRGRFTGANVLTF.

The rearrangement joins TRBV5-3 to TRBJ1-5; no definite D call. TRBV5-3 falls under the ORF class, with uncertain function. The CDR3 consists of 16 residues. Between the trimmed V and J ends, which lost 4 bases and 6 bases, there was a span of 20 bases. The DNA for the CDR3 is TGTGCCAGAAGCCCGGATCCGGGTTTAGAGTTTCAGCCCCAGCATTTT. Protein product: CARSPDPGLEFQPQHF.

The chain has TRBV5-6 and TRBJ1-1; TRBD1 matches at 7 bases. V dropped 2 bases and J dropped 5; count of bases not matched to a gene: 6. Germline-derived CDR1 and CDR2 are SGHDT and YYEEEE. This CDR3 has 14 residues. CDR3 residues: CASSFKQGWTEAFF. The DNA of the CDR3 is TGTGCCAGCAGCTTTAAACAGGGGTGGACTGAAGCTTTCTTT.

The chain joins TRBV13 to TRBJ2-3; 9 bases fit TRBD1. The CDR3 is made up of 15 amino acids. V lost 4 bases, J lost 3 bases, and 5 bases stayed unmatched. Germline CDR1 and CDR2: PRHDT and FYEKMQ (reference sequence). The CDR3 here is CASSSRTGVTDTQYF. The DNA of the CDR3 is TGTGCCAGCAGCTCGAGGACAGGGGTGACAGATACGCAGTATTTT.

The gene calls are TRBV11-2 and TRBJ2-3, with 10 bases lining up with TRBD2. Germline V lookup: CDR1 SGHAT, CDR2 FQNNGV. The trim removed 2 bases at V and 2 bases at J, leaving 7 bases unmatched. CDR3 size: 17 residues. The CDR3 DNA sequence: TGTGCCAGCAGCTTATGGGCTAGCGGGAGAAACACAGATACGCAGTATTTT. Its protein product is CASSLWASGRNTDTQYF. Variable domain in full (rest from reference TRBV11-2 and TRBJ2-3): EAGVAQSPRYKIIEKRQSVAFWCNPISGHATLYWYQQILGQGPKLLIQFQNNGVVDDSQLPKDRFSAERLKGVDSTLKIQPAKLEDSAVYLCASSLWASGRNTDTQYFGPGTRLTVL.

V and J are TRBV5-1 and TRBJ2-7, with 14 bases identical to TRBD2. This CDR3 spans 16 amino acids. Germline V gene sequence: CDR1 SGHRS, CDR2 YFSETQ. The trim removed 2 bases at V and 3 bases at J, leaving 4 bases unmatched. The CDR3 sequence: CASSFLGTSGSYEQYF. Here the CDR3 DNA reads TGCGCCAGCAGCTTCCTCGGGACTAGCGGGAGCTACGAGCAGTACTTC.

The chain recombines TRBV19 with TRBJ2-7; no reliable D call. The CDR3 is made up of 14 amino acids. Germline CDR1 reads LNHDA; CDR2 reads SQIVND (reference sequence). V dropped 4 bases and J dropped 2 bases, with 12 bases sitting between them. CDR3 sequence (DNA): TGTGCCAGTAGTAACTCCCCGGGTACCTACGAGCAGTACTTC. This sequence encodes CASSNSPGTYEQYF.

The chain combines TRBV18 with TRBJ2-7, with 10 bases matching TRBD1. Unmatched junction bases numbered 7, after V lost 5 bases and J lost 3 bases. The length of the CDR3 is 15 residues. Germline V gives CDR1 KGHSH, CDR2 LQKENI. CDR3: CASSGTGAIVYEQYF. CDR3 DNA: TGTGCCAGCTCAGGGACAGGGGCGATAGTCTACGAGCAGTACTTC.

V is TRBV7-9 and J is TRBJ2-3; 8 bases are a match to TRBD1. Germline CDR1 SEHNR, CDR2 FQNEAQ (reference sequence). J was trimmed by 2 bases and V by 4 bases; bases with no gene match: 11. The length of the CDR3 is 17 residues. CDR3 protein: CASSSPRQGPYTDTQYF. In nucleotides, the CDR3 is TGTGCCAGCAGCTCACCTCGACAGGGGCCCTACACAGATACGCAGTATTTT.

This rearrangement joins TRBV6-5 to TRBJ1-2, with TRBD1 identical over 9 bases. CDR3 length: 15 residues. Germline V gene sequence: CDR1 MNHEY, CDR2 SVGAGI. With 2 bases clipped from V and 5 bases from J, the junction kept 6 bases outside the gene matches. CDR3 loop: CASSYEPGQGYGYTF. CDR3 DNA sequence: TGTGCCAGCAGTTACGAACCGGGACAGGGATATGGCTACACCTTC.